This TCR beta chain was documented in a study of shared clonotypes between healthy human individuals (dated by TCRdb to about 2020). Looking at the study overall: Three men and two women, aged 18 to 49 years, made up the cohort. Per donor, three plates each were used for CD4 naive and CD4 memory, two for CD8 naive, and one for CD8 memory. The study deeply sequenced blood TCR repertoires of five healthy adults to estimate repertoire size and the extent of clonotype sharing between individuals. To increase sequencing depth and limit assay-specific biases, different laboratories used diverse techniques to prepare libraries and sequence TCR repertoires. Between about 0.94 and 8.9 billion PBMCs per donor were obtained by leukapheresis. Overall study results and their limits: Larger estimated clonotype richness was generally found for naive subsets than for memory subsets. Higher generation probabilities were observed for clonotypes shared by all four sorted-subset donors than for non-shared clonotypes. Because the study included a small number of donors, the genetic and exposure-history diversity represented was limited. Sampling was limited to blood, and TCR repertoires in tissue likely differ from TCR repertoires in blood. Based on pairwise subsampling, the degree of clonotype sharing among donors was expected to be affected by sequencing depth. Across a handful of donors, about 4.5% of naive CD4, roughly 3.3% of naive CD8, approximately 2.5% of memory CD4, and over 0.35% of memory CD8 clonotypes were shared. Rarefaction of sorted-subset datasets indicated incomplete sequencing despite the large sequencing depth.

Comments on this clone: No cognate antigen has been identified for it. No base quality values were provided; no much bigger clone lies one nucleotide off. Other DNA sequences in the sample encode the same CDR3.

Using the deep immunoSEQ assay, multiplex PCR amplified TCR CDR3 regions from genomic DNA. Genomic DNA extracted from each cell subset was distributed evenly over all wells of several immunoSEQ 96-well plates, and each plate served as one replicate. For sorted subsets, each replicate PCR was loaded with roughly 200 ng genomic DNA, equivalent to 30,000 or so T cell genomes. Purified libraries were measured with a Qubit 3.0 fluorometer, size-checked on a Bioanalyzer 2100, and measured again with the KAPA Library Quantification kit. A separate single-read 150-cycle Illumina NextSeq 550 flow cell was used to sequence each immunoSEQ 96-well plate. Per the source publication's procedure: The immunoSEQ output contained only junctional sequences without quality scores, so filtering could not match that applied to full-length reads. To assign V/J genes and CDR3, sequences were annotated using PyIR, a Python wrapper for IgBLAST v1.9, with IMGT germline references. Any read was removed if the V/J assignment was weak (E-value above 1e-6), the CDR3 was missing, or the read contained stop codons, out-of-frame junctions, or ambiguous translated residues. V3J clonotypes were defined by identical inferred V gene, J gene, and CDR3 amino acid sequence. To compute the percentage overlap between repertoires, the number of shared unique clonotypes was divided by the size of the smaller repertoire. Richness of each repertoire was evaluated using RTK rarefaction, the Chao1 estimator, and Recon v2.1 estimates of unobserved clonotypes. OLGA was used to compute generation probabilities for all TCRbeta clonotypes that the gDNA method yielded from a handful of donors. What TCRdb holds here is the immuneACCESS table cut down to in-frame rearrangements. Part of the clones is not present; checked against another copy, under half of the missing clones reflect an unresolved V gene, and the others are unexplained. V and J calls and clone size are copied from that table; D and trimming were computed from the DNA. The table for this sample lists about 1.5 million clones; over 95% of them were counted only once. Roughly 1.2% of the sample belongs to the ten largest clones.

Donors were healthy HIV-negative adults with no recently reported acute infections or vaccinations. All donors were Caucasian adults living in Nashville, Tennessee, USA. CD4+ T cells were enriched by magnetic negative selection; naive cells were then positively selected on CD45RA, and the negative fraction formed the memory subset. Blood was collected by leukapheresis, and PBMCs were isolated by Ficoll-Histopaque density gradient centrifugation and then cryopreserved in liquid nitrogen vapor phase. Analytical flow cytometry was used to check the purity and quantity of each magnetically sorted T cell population. Genomic DNA was isolated from every sorted fraction and measured by UV absorbance on a Nanodrop 2000c. The clonotype was recovered from a man aged 30-40 years in good health. The sequencing input was naive CD4+ T cells sorted from blood. The intended sense of this specimen's cell subset or site label: CD45RA+ positively selected.

The nucleotides read TGTGCCAGCAGTTACTCGGCGTTGAACACTGAAGCTTTCTTT. Its protein reads: CASSYSALNTEAFF. The rearranged segments are TRBV6-5 and TRBJ1-1, with no reliable assignment of the D segment. CDR1 is given as MNHEY and CDR2 as SVGAGI, both from the germline V gene. Reading from cysteine to phenylalanine, the CDR3 counts 14 amino acids. Just the 42-base CDR3 DNA is kept, in frame starting at base 1. V was cut back by 0 bases and J by 0 bases, leaving a gap of 5 bases between them.